Sequencing of this T cell receptor beta chain was carried out in a study of shared clonotypes between healthy human individuals. Whole-study context: Per donor, CD8 memory used one plate, CD8 naive used two, CD4 memory used three and CD4 naive used three. Study observations and caveats: Incompleteness in sorted-subset sequencing, despite large depth, was shown by rarefaction. Naive CD4 clonotypes were shared across a handful of donors at roughly 5.5%.

Both subsets, CD45RA+ naive and CD45RA-negative memory, were split from the CD4+ cells. With 0 bases removed from V and 7 bases from J, the gap between germline ends came to 10 bases. The CDR3 extends over 14 amino acids. Germline V lookup: CDR1 SGHRS, CDR2 YFSETQ. Points on this clone: Antigen: not known.

TCRdb's table, derived via immunoSEQ multiplex PCR, lists solely in-frame clones and lacks some. The table lists roughly 1,500,000 clones, 98% of them singletons. The J gene is TRBJ2-2, the V gene TRBV5-1, with no clear D. Sequencing was done on a sample of naive CD4+ T cells sorted from blood. The subset was: CD45RA+ positively selected. The receptor was isolated from a man aged 25-45 years in good health. The CDR3: CASSLVSGSGELFF. CDR3 DNA: TGCGCCAGCAGCTTGGTGTCGGGCAGCGGGGAGCTGTTTTTT.